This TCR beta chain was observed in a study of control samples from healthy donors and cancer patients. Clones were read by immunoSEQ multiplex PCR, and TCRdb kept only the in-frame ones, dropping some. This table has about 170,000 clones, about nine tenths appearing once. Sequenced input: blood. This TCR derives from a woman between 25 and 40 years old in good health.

CDR3 loop: CASGLSGEQFF. Written as DNA, the CDR3 is TGTGCTAGTGGTTTGTCGGGGGAGCAGTTCTTC. This chain links TRBV12-5 with TRBJ2-1; possible D gene TRBD2, 5 bases. Germline V lookup: CDR1 LGHNT, CDR2 FRNRAP. With 2 bases removed from V and 10 bases from J, the gap between germline ends came to 6 bases. CDR3 length: 11 residues.